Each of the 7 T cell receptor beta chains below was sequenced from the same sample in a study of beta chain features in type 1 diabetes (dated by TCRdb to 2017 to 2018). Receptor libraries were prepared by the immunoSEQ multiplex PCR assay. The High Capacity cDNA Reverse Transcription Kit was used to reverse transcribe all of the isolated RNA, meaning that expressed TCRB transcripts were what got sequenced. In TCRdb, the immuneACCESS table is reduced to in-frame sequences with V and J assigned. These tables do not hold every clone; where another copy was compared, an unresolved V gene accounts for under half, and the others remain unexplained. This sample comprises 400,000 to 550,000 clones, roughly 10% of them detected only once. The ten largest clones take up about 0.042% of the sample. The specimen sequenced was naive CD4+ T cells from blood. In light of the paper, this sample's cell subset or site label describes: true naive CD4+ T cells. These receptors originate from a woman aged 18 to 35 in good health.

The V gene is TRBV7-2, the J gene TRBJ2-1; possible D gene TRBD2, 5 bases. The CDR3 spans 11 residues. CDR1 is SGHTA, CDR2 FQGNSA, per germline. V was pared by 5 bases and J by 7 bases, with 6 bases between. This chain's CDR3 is CASSPGNEQFF. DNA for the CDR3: TGTGCCAGCAGCCCGGGGAATGAGCAGTTCTTC.

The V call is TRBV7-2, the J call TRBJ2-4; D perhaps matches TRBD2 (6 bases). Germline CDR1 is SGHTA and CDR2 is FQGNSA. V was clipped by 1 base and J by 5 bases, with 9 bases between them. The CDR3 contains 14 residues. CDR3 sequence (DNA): TGTGCCAGCAGCTTAGGAGGGGAGGAAAACATTCAGTACTTC. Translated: CASSLGGEENIQYF.

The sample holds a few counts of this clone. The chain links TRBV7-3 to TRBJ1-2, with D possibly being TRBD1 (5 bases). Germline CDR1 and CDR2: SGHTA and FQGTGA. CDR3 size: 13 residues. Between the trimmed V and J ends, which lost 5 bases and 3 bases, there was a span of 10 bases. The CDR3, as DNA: TGTGCCAGCAGCCCGGAAGGGGACTATGGCTACACCTTC. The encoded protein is CASSPEGDYGYTF.

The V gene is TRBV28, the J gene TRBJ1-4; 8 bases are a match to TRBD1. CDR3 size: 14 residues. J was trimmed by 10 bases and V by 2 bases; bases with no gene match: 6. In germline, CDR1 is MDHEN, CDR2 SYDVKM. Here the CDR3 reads CASSLVQGAGKLFF. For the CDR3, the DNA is TGTGCCAGCAGTTTAGTGCAGGGGGCTGGAAAACTGTTTTTT.

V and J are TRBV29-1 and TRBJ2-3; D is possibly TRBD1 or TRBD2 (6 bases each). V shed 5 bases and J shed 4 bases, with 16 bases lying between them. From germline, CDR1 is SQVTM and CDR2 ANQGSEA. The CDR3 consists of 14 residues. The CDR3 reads CSVKSRGPADTQYF. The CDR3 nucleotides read TGCAGCGTTAAAAGCCGGGGGCCCGCAGATACGCAGTATTTT.

CDR3 protein: CASSPRQGRPPGELFF. The CDR3 DNA reads TGTGCCAGCAGCCCGAGACAGGGGCGCCCACCCGGGGAGCTGTTTTTT. This sequence joins TRBV7-9 and TRBJ2-2, with 8 bases lining up with TRBD1. CDR3 size: 16 residues. J lost 6 bases, V lost 5 bases, and 11 bases had no gene match. The germline V gene encodes CDR1 SEHNR and CDR2 FQNEAQ (reference sequence).

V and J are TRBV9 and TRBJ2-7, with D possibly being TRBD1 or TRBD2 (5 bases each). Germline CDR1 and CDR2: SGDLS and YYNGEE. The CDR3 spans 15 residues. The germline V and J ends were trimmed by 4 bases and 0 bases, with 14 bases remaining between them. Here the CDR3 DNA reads TGTGCCAGCAGCCCTTCTTTGAGGGGCTCCTACGAGCAGTACTTC. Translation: CASSPSLRGSYEQYF. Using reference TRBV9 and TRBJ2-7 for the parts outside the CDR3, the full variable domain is DSGVTQTPKHLITATGQRVTLRCSPRSGDLSVYWYQQSLDQGLQFLIQYYNGEERAKGNILERFSAQQFPDLHSELNLSSLELGDSALYFCASSPSLRGSYEQYFGPGTRLTVT.